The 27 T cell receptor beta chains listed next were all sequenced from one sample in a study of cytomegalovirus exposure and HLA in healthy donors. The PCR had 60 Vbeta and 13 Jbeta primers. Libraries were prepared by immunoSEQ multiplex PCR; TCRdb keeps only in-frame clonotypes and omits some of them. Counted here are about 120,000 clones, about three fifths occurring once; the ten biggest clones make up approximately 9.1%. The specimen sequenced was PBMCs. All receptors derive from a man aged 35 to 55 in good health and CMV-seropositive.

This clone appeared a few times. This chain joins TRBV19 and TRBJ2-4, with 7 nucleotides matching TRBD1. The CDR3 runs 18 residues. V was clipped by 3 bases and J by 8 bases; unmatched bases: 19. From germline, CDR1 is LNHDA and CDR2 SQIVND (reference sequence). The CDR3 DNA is TGTGCCAGTAGTATTCGCGGTTCTACAGGGGCCCCTTCGGACATTCAGTACTTC. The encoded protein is CASSIRGSTGAPSDIQYF.

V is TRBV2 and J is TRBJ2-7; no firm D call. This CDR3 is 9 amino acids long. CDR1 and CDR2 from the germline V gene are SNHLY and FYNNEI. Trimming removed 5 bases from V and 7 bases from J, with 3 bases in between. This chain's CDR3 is CASSPEQYF. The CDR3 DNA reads TGTGCCAGCAGTCCGGAGCAGTACTTC.

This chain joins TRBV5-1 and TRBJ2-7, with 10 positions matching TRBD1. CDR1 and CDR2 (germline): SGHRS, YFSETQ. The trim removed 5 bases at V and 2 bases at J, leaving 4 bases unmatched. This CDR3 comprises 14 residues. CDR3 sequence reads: CASRVGQGAYEQYF. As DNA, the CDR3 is TGCGCCAGCAGAGTCGGACAGGGGGCCTACGAGCAGTACTTC.

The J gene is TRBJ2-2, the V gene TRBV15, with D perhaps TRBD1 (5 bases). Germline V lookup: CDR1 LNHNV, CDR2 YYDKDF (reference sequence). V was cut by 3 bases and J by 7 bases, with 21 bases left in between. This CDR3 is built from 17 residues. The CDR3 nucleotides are TGTGCCACCAGCAGGGGAATAGACAGTGGATTCGTCGGGGAGCTGTTTTTT. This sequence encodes CATSRGIDSGFVGELFF.

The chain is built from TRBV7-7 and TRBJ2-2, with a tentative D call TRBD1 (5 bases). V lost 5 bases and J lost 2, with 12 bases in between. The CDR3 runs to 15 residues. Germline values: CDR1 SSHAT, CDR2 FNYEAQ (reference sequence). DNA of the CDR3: TGTGCCAGCAGCCCGACAGCCATCAACACCGGGGAGCTGTTTTTT. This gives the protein CASSPTAINTGELFF.

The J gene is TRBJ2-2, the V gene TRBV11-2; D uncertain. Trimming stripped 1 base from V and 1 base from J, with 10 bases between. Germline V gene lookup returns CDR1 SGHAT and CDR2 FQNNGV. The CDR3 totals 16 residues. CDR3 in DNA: TGTGCCAGCAGCTTAGTGGCCCACAAGAACACCGGGGAGCTGTTTTTT. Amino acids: CASSLVAHKNTGELFF. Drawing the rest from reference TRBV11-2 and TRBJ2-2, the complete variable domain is EAGVAQSPRYKIIEKRQSVAFWCNPISGHATLYWYQQILGQGPKLLIQFQNNGVVDDSQLPKDRFSAERLKGVDSTLKIQPAKLEDSAVYLCASSLVAHKNTGELFFGEGSRLTVL.

The CDR3 loop reads CSAMTMGEQYF. CDR3 nucleotide sequence: TGCAGTGCCATGACAATGGGCGAGCAGTACTTC. The chain combines TRBV20-1 with TRBJ2-7; D not resolved. The CDR3 has 11 residues. V gave up 6 bases and J gave up 6 bases, with 12 bases separating them. Germline assignment: CDR1 DFQATT and CDR2 SNEGSKA (reference sequence).

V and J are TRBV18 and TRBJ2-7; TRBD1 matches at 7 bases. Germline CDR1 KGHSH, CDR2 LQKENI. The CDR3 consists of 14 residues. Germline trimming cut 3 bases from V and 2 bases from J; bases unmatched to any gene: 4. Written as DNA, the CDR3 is TGTGCCAGCTCACCGTGGGACAGTCCCTACGAGCAGTACTTC. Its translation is CASSPWDSPYEQYF.

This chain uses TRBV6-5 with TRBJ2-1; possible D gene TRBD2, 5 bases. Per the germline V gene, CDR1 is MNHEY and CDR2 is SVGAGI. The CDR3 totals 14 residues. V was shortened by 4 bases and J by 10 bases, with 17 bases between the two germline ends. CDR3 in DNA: TGTGCCAGCAGTTCTTCCCATTCTAGCTCAGAGCAGTTCTTC. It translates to CASSSSHSSSEQFF.

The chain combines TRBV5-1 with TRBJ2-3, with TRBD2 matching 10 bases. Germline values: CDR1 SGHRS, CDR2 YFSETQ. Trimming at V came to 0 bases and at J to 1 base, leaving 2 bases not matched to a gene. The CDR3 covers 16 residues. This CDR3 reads CASSLALAGGTDTQYF. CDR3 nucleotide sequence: TGCGCCAGCAGCTTGGCCCTAGCGGGGGGCACAGATACGCAGTATTTT.

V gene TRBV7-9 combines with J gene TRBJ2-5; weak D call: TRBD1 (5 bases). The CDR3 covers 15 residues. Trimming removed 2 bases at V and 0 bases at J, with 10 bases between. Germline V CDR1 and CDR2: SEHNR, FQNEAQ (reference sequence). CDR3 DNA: TGTGCCAGCAGCTTAAGGGGAAGGGACCAAGAGACCCAGTACTTC. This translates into CASSLRGRDQETQYF.

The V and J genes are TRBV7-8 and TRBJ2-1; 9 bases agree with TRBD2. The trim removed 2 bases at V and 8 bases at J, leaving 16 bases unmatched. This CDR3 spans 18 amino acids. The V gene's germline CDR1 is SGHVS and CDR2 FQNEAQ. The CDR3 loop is CASSLPLLAGLPGDEQFF. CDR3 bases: TGTGCCAGCAGCTTACCTCTCCTAGCGGGACTCCCGGGCGATGAGCAGTTCTTC.

CDR3 sequence reads: CASSLAGATLRQFF. The CDR3 bases are TGTGCCAGCAGTCTAGCGGGAGCCACCCTCCGGCAGTTCTTC. This chain links TRBV27 with TRBJ2-1, with 10 bases that match TRBD2. Germline lookup yields CDR1 MNHEY and CDR2 SMNVEV (reference sequence). V lost 5 bases, J lost 12 bases, and 10 bases stayed unmatched. The CDR3 runs 14 residues.

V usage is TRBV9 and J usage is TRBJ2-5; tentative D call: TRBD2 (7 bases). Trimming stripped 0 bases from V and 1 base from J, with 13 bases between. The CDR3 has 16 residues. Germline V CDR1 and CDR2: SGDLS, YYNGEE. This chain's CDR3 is CASSVGRGALQETQYF. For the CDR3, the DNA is TGTGCCAGCAGCGTAGGTCGGGGGGCCCTCCAAGAGACCCAGTACTTC.

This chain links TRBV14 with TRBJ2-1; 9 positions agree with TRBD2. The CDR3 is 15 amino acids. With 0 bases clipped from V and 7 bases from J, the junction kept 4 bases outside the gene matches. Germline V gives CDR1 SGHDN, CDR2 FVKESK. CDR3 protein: CASSQDRLAGNEQFF. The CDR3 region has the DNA TGTGCCAGCAGCCAAGACAGGCTAGCGGGGAATGAGCAGTTCTTC.

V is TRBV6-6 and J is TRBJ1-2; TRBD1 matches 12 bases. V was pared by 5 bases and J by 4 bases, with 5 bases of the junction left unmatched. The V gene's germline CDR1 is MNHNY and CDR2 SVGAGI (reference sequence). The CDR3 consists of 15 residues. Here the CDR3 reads CASSGDRGLVYGYTF. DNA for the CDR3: TGTGCCAGCAGTGGGGACAGGGGGCTGGTCTATGGCTACACCTTC.

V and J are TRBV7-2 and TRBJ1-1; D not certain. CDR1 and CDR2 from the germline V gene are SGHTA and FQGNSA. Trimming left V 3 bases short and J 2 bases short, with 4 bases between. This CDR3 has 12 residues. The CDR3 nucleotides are TGTGCCAGCAGCTTTATCAACACTGAAGCTTTCTTT. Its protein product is CASSFINTEAFF.

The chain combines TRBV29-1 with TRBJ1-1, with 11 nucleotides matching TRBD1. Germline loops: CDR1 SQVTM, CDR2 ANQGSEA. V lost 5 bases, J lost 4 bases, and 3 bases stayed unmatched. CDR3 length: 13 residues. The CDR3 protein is CSVSGQGATEAFF. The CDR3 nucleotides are TGCAGCGTTAGCGGACAGGGGGCCACTGAAGCTTTCTTT.

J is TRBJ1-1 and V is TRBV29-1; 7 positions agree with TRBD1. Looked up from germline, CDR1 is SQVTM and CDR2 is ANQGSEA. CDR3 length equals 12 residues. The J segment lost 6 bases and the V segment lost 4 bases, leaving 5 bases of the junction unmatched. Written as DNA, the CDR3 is TGCAGCGTTGGGACAGGCTCGGCTGAAGCTTTCTTT. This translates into CSVGTGSAEAFF.

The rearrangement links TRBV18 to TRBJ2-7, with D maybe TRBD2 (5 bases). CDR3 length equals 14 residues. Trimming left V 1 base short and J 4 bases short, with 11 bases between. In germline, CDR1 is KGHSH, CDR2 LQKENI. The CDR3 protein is CASSPQEASYEQYF. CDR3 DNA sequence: TGTGCCAGCTCACCACAGGAGGCCTCGTACGAGCAGTACTTC.

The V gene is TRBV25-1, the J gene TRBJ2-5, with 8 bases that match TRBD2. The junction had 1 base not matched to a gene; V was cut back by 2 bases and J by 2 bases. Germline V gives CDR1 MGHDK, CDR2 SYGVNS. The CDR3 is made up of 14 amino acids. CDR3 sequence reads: CASSEVAGQETQYF. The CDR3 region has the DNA TGTGCCAGCAGTGAAGTAGCGGGGCAAGAGACCCAGTACTTC.

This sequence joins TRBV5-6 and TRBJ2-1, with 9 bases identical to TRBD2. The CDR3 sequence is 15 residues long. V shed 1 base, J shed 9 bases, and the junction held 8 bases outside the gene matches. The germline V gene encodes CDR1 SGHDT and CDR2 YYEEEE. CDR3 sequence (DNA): TGTGCCAGCAGCTTGACGGCGGGGGGGCTTGGTGAGCAGTTCTTC. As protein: CASSLTAGGLGEQFF.

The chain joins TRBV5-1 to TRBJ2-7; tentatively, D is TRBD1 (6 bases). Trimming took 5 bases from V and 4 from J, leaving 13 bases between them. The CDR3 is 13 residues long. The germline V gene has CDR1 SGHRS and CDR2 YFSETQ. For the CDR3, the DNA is TGCGCCAGCAGAGAAGGGGACACTTACGAGCAGTACTTC. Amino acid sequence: CASREGDTYEQYF.

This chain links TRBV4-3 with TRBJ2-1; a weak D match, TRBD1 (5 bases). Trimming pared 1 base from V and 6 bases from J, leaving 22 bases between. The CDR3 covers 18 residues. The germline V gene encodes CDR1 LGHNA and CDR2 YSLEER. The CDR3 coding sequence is TGCGCCAGCAGCCAAGTAAGGGGCTGGGGCTCGTTCGGCAATGAGCAGTTCTTC. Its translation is CASSQVRGWGSFGNEQFF.

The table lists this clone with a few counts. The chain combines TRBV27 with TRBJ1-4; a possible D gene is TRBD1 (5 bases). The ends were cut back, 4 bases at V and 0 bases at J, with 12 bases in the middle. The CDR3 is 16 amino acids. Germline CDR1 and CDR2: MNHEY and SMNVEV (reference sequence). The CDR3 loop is CASSSDRVATNEKLFF. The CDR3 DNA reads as TGTGCCAGCAGTTCCGACAGAGTTGCAACTAATGAAAAACTGTTTTTT. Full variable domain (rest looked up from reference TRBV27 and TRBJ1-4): EAQVTQNPRYLITVTGKKLTVTCSQNMNHEYMSWYRQDPGLGLRQIYYSMNVEVTDKGDVPEGYKVSRKEKRNFPLILESPSPNQTSLYFCASSSDRVATNEKLFFGSGTQLSVL.

The CDR3 is CATSRGGGGEQYF. The DNA of the CDR3 is TGTGCCACCAGCAGAGGGGGCGGGGGCGAGCAGTACTTC. This chain connects TRBV15 to TRBJ2-7; 7 bases line up with TRBD2. Looked up from germline, CDR1 is LNHNV and CDR2 is YYDKDF (reference sequence). The CDR3 has 13 amino acids. J lost 6 bases, V lost 1 base, and 3 bases had no gene match.

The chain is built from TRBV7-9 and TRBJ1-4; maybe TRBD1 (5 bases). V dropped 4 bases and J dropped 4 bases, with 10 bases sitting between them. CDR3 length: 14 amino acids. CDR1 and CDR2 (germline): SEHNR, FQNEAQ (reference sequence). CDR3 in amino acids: CASSSQGFNEKLFF. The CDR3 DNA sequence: TGTGCCAGCAGCTCCCAGGGTTTTAATGAAAAACTGTTTTTT.